Sequencing of this T cell receptor beta chain was carried out in a study of CD8+ T cells in alopecia areata. In each case, RNA was isolated and then reverse transcribed into cDNA as the sequencing template. This table comes from immunoSEQ multiplex PCR, and its TCRdb copy is limited to in-frame clones, with some not included. This table has more than 90,000 clones, 35% to 40% appearing once. Overall study results and limits: For lesional scalp, especially alopecia totalis/universalis, clonality was higher than in normal scalp.

The CDR3 is 15 residues long. J was trimmed by 9 bases and V by 5 bases; bases with no gene match: 11. CDR1 and CDR2 (germline): SGHTA, FQGTGA. Lesional scalp punch biopsies and peripheral blood came from alopecia areata patients. This clone was seen a few times. Antigen unknown. J is TRBJ2-4 and V is TRBV7-3; 9 bases align to TRBD2. The source of this sequence is a human donor with alopecia areata. Sequenced input: CD4+ T cells sorted from blood. CDR3 coding DNA: TGTGCCAGCAGCCCCTTCGGGACTAGCTCGGGCATTCAGTACTTC. Its protein is CASSPFGTSSGIQYF.